This T cell receptor beta chain was found in a study of identical twins' blood T cells (dated by TCRdb to the early 2010s). Looking at the study overall: About 52 million Illumina reads were obtained across some twelve libraries, comprising six alpha-chain and six beta-chain libraries. To assess how genetics influences repertoire formation, the study used next-generation sequencing to compare the TCR alpha and beta chain repertoires of three pairs of monozygous twins.

What the research found in general, with its limitations: Looking at the most abundant TCRbeta clonotypes, every donor had more CDR3 sequences in common with her twin than with unrelated donors. Twin pairs were reported to be markedly more alike in V gene usage than unrelated donors were, even when looking at non-selected out-of-frame TCRbeta clonotypes. How many CDR3 clonotypes two donors shared depended mainly on the product of their cloneset sizes, and the twins did not clearly stray from this trend. Because the twins were raised together, environmental influences could not be ruled out as an explanation for the similarity between twins. The proposed role of the TCRalpha J segment in MHC recognition during thymic selection was stated to require validation by independent studies.

The donors were six healthy women who made up three monozygous twin pairs. All three twin pairs had been reared together, and it was thought likely that the same infectious agents and vaccines had been met by these twin pairs. TCR cDNA libraries were prepared from RNA that had been isolated from peripheral blood mononuclear cells. The library relied on 5' RACE. The run used an Illumina Genome Analyzer IIx. RNA-based TCR cDNA libraries were prepared by a previously described protocol with several modifications. To prevent cross-contamination, sample-specific barcodes were introduced on both ends of each TCR cDNA library during cDNA synthesis and amplification. In the original analysis: Between about 95,000 and nearly 500,000 clonotypes were identified per individual, and roughly 2 to 3.6 million CDR3-containing reads were obtained per library. Reads with improper barcode index combinations were discarded, and clonesets were then built for each library with the MiTCR software. While assembling CDR3 clonotypes, MiTCR filtered or rescued low-quality reads and corrected PCR and sequencing errors. Artificial out-of-frame clonotypes were mapped to in-frame sequences, with one indel allowed in the CDR3, and then removed. V and J gene usage similarity between donors was measured as Jensen-Shannon divergence divided by mean entropy. TCRdb applied fastp at Q25 and MiXCR to the public reads, then kept only in-frame beta chains. Rows are unified per CDR3 protein, each entry keeping the most common DNA and genes. In this record, the V and J calls reflect TCRdb's handling and not the investigators' own analysis. The sample table shows 350,000 to 450,000 distinct CDR3 sequences, and 28% are seen once. The leading ten clones occupy 6% to 7% of the sample.

About this clonotype itself: Its antigen specificity is not known. No qualities accompany the bases; no much larger clone lies one base away.

From the cysteine through the phenylalanine, the CDR3 covers 16 amino acids. The read is trimmed to its CDR3 DNA, 48 bases read in frame from base 1. Germline trimming amounts to 5 bases on V and 5 bases on J, with 11 as the count of junction bases outside the gene matches. According to the germline V gene (reference sequence), CDR1 reads SEHNR and CDR2 reads FQNEAQ. The sequenced sample was PBMCs. The TCR comes from a woman aged 18-50 years in good health. Recombination connected TRBV7-9 to TRBJ1-1, with TRBD1 matching 10 junction bases. CDR3 region: CASSTVPGTGDTEAFF. The base sequence is TGTGCCAGCAGCACTGTTCCCGGGACAGGGGATACTGAAGCTTTCTTT.